This passage covers 23 T cell receptor beta chains from one sample sequenced in a study of beta chain features in type 1 diabetes. Findings of the study overall: Moderately but significantly shorter TCRB CDR3s were found in Type 1 diabetes patients in all four CD4+ subsets.

Their target antigens are unknown. Sequencing targeted expressed TCRB transcripts, as all isolated RNA had been reverse transcribed. The method was immunoSEQ multiplex PCR; TCRdb's version includes in-frame clones alone and lacks a portion of them. In the table there are under 70,000 clones, approximately 60% of which are singletons. Input material: stem cell memory CD4+ T cells from blood. The receptors derive from a young woman with type 1 diabetes.

The genes are TRBV10-2 and TRBJ1-2; 8 bases fit TRBD1. Germline V CDR1 and CDR2: WSHSY, SAAADI. Trimming took 7 bases from V and 7 from J; bases not matched to a gene: 8. This CDR3 has 13 residues. CDR3 coding DNA: TGCGCCAGCACCCCGGACAGGGAGGCTGGCTACACCTTC. It translates to CASTPDREAGYTF.

The genes are TRBV18 and TRBJ2-1; 10 nucleotides align to TRBD1. The V and J ends lost 1 base and 2 bases, in that order; junction bases with no gene match: 5. This CDR3 is built from 17 residues. CDR1 is KGHSH and CDR2 is LQKENI in the germline V gene. DNA for the CDR3: TGTGCCAGCTCACCACGAGGTGACAGGGGGCCCTACAATGAGCAGTTCTTC. Amino acids: CASSPRGDRGPYNEQFF.

The DNA for the CDR3 is TGTGCCAGCAGGCCCCAGGGGACGGGACGTCAGCCCCAGCATTTT. Amino acid sequence: CASRPQGTGRQPQHF. The chain uses TRBV27 and TRBJ1-5; possibly TRBD1 for D (6 bases). There are 15 residues in the CDR3. V was trimmed by 6 bases and J by 6 bases, leaving 18 bases between them. CDR1 and CDR2 from the germline V gene are MNHEY and SMNVEV (reference sequence).

The V and J genes are TRBV13 and TRBJ2-7, with D possibly matching TRBD2 (6 bases). V gave up 6 bases and J gave up 3 bases, with 18 bases separating them. The CDR3 length is 15 residues. Germline CDR1 PRHDT, CDR2 FYEKMQ (reference sequence). This CDR3 is CASSQIHRGNYEQYF. The DNA for the CDR3 is TGTGCCAGCAGTCAGATACATCGGGGGAACTACGAGCAGTACTTC.

The chain has TRBV11-3 and TRBJ2-7; maybe TRBD1 (5 bases). Germline V gene data show CDR1 as SGHNT and CDR2 as YENEEA. Trimming removed 1 base from V and 7 bases from J, with 8 bases in between. The CDR3 length is 12 residues. Here the CDR3 DNA reads TGTGCCAGCAGCTTAGGGAACAGGGAGCAGTACTTC. It yields the protein CASSLGNREQYF.

CDR3 in amino acids: CASNRWGGSSGELFF. For the CDR3, the DNA is TGTGCCAGTAACCGGTGGGGCGGGAGTTCCGGGGAGCTGTTTTTT. This chain uses TRBV19 with TRBJ2-2, with TRBD2 matching over 7 bases. In germline, CDR1 is LNHDA, CDR2 SQIVND (reference sequence). The V and J ends lost 7 bases and 6 bases, in that order; junction bases with no gene match: 11. The CDR3 consists of 15 residues.

The J gene is TRBJ2-5, the V gene TRBV19; D is perhaps TRBD1 (6 bases). V was cut by 4 bases and J by 2 bases, with 11 bases left in between. CDR1 is LNHDA and CDR2 is SQIVND in the germline V gene (reference sequence). This CDR3 region has 14 residues. CDR3 region: CASSTKDSQETQYF. The DNA for the CDR3 is TGTGCCAGTAGTACGAAGGACAGTCAAGAGACCCAGTACTTC.

This clone turned up a few times. J is TRBJ2-1 and V is TRBV11-2, with 7 bases fitting TRBD2. The CDR3 has 15 amino acids. Germline loops: CDR1 SGHAT, CDR2 FQNNGV. Trimming took 1 base from V and 4 from J; bases not matched to a gene: 4. The DNA of the CDR3 is TGTGCCAGCAGCTTAGGCGGGAGCGATTACAATGAGCAGTTCTTC. Translating it yields CASSLGGSDYNEQFF.

The V call is TRBV7-6, the J call TRBJ2-7; D may be TRBD2 (6 bases). Trimming stripped 1 base from V and 7 bases from J, with 14 bases between. The CDR3 sequence is 14 residues long. The germline V gene encodes CDR1 SGHVS and CDR2 FNYEAQ. This chain's CDR3 is CASSLEGREGEQYF. In DNA form, the CDR3 reads TGTGCCAGCAGCTTAGAGGGGCGGGAAGGGGAGCAGTACTTC.

This chain links TRBV9 with TRBJ2-1; TRBD2 aligns across 7 bases. This CDR3 is built from 15 residues. CDR1 SGDLS and CDR2 YYNGEE come from the germline V gene. V was clipped by 2 bases and J by 9 bases; unmatched bases: 11. For the CDR3, the DNA is TGTGCCAGCAGCGTTGCTCGCGGGAGAAGTGGTGAGCAGTTCTTC. Protein product: CASSVARGRSGEQFF.

The table lists this clone with a few counts. V gene TRBV20-1 combines with J gene TRBJ1-2, with 7 bases matching TRBD1. The CDR3 contains 11 residues. V was clipped by 4 bases and J by 8 bases; unmatched bases: 4. CDR1 DFQATT and CDR2 SNEGSKA come from the germline V gene (reference sequence). The CDR3 region has the DNA TGCAGTGCTAAGACAGGGACAGGCTACACCTTC. Translating gives CSAKTGTGYTF.

The V and J genes are TRBV18 and TRBJ2-1, with D unclear. CDR1 KGHSH and CDR2 LQKENI come from the germline V gene. The CDR3 spans 13 residues. V lost 0 bases, J lost 9 bases, and 9 bases lay in between. The CDR3 loop reads CASSPPSIAEQFF. In nucleotides, the CDR3 is TGTGCCAGCTCACCACCTAGTATCGCTGAGCAGTTCTTC.

The chain uses TRBV7-2 and TRBJ1-4, with D perhaps matching TRBD1 (6 bases). CDR1 SGHTA and CDR2 FQGNSA come from the germline V gene. This CDR3 is 15 amino acids long. V dropped 1 base and J dropped 10 bases, with 16 bases sitting between them. CDR3 nucleotides: TGTGCCAGCAGCTTAGAGGGGGGGACCCTTAGAAAACTGTTTTTT. This codes for CASSLEGGTLRKLFF.

The V call is TRBV28, the J call TRBJ2-1, with 9 positions matching TRBD2. CDR3 length: 16 residues. V trimming: 9 bases; J trimming: 1 base; junction bases outside the gene matches: 10. Germline lookup yields CDR1 MDHEN and CDR2 SYDVKM. The CDR3 sequence is CARPKGSGRSYNEQFF. The CDR3 coding sequence is TGTGCCAGGCCAAAAGGAAGCGGGAGGTCCTACAATGAGCAGTTCTTC. Filled out from reference TRBV28 and TRBJ2-1, the complete variable domain reads DVKVTQSSRYLVKRTGEKVFLECVQDMDHENMFWYRQDPGLGLRLIYFSYDVKMKEKGDIPEGYSVSREKKERFSLILESASTNQTSMYLCARPKGSGRSYNEQFFGPGTRLTVL.

V is TRBV14 and J is TRBJ1-1; tentatively, D is TRBD1 (6 bases). Germline assignment: CDR1 SGHDN and CDR2 FVKESK. Trimming shortened V by 4 bases and J by 5 bases, and 23 bases separated the two germline ends. The CDR3 runs to 17 residues. CDR3 sequence reads: CASSLIPGRGLSTEAFF. CDR3 bases: TGTGCCAGCAGCCTGATTCCGGGGAGGGGGTTGTCGACTGAAGCTTTCTTT.

The chain combines TRBV25-1 with TRBJ1-1, with a tentative D call TRBD1 (6 bases). With 9 bases removed from V and 7 bases from J, the gap between germline ends came to 21 bases. The germline V gene encodes CDR1 MGHDK and CDR2 SYGVNS. CDR3 length: 14 amino acids. CDR3 DNA sequence: TGTGCCAGTGGGACCCAAGACAGGCCCGGTGAAGCTTTCTTT. Its translation is CASGTQDRPGEAFF.

The chain uses TRBV18 and TRBJ2-4, with D possibly being TRBD1 (6 bases). The V end was cut by 3 bases, the J end by 0 bases, with 12 bases between. Germline V CDR1 and CDR2: KGHSH, LQKENI. The CDR3 has 16 amino acids. The CDR3 bases are TGTGCCAGCTCACCGCCGGGACAACTAGCCAAAAACATTCAGTACTTC. Its translation is CASSPPGQLAKNIQYF.

This clone was recorded once. The chain recombines TRBV30 with TRBJ2-1; 7 nucleotides match TRBD2. The CDR3 length is 13 residues. After removal of 2 bases from V and 8 bases from J, the junction contained 6 bases not matched to a gene. CDR1 is GTSNPN and CDR2 is SVGIG in the germline V gene (reference sequence). CDR3 in amino acids: CAWSWGGLDEQFF. CDR3 nucleotides: TGTGCCTGGAGTTGGGGAGGGTTGGATGAGCAGTTCTTC.

This clone was recorded a few times. The chain uses TRBV5-1 and TRBJ2-7; TRBD2 agrees at 11 bases. CDR3 size: 16 residues. The trim removed 0 bases at V and 5 bases at J, leaving 7 bases unmatched. Per the germline V gene, CDR1 is SGHRS and CDR2 is YFSETQ. CDR3 DNA sequence: TGCGCCAGCAGCTTGGTCCTAGCGGGAGGTTCCCACGAGCAGTACTTC. This sequence encodes CASSLVLAGGSHEQYF.

This rearrangement joins TRBV28 to TRBJ1-2; D may be TRBD1 (5 bases). Germline V gene lookup returns CDR1 MDHEN and CDR2 SYDVKM. The CDR3 has 16 amino acids. V dropped 7 bases and J dropped 1 base, with 19 bases sitting between them. The CDR3 DNA reads TGTGCCAGCACCACAGGCTCCGCGGGAATTAACTATGGCTACACCTTC. It translates to CASTTGSAGINYGYTF.

V gene TRBV4-1 combines with J gene TRBJ2-1; D is possibly TRBD2 (5 bases). There are 13 residues in the CDR3. Per the germline V gene, CDR1 is MGHRA and CDR2 is YSYEKL. The ends were cut back, 0 bases at V and 9 bases at J, with 9 bases in the middle. The CDR3 sequence: CASSQDRDREQFF. CDR3 in DNA: TGCGCCAGCAGCCAAGATCGGGATCGTGAGCAGTTCTTC.

The V gene is TRBV5-1, the J gene TRBJ1-5; 10 bases line up with TRBD1. V lost 0 bases, J lost 8 bases, and 5 bases stayed unmatched. From germline, CDR1 is SGHRS and CDR2 YFSETQ. The length of the CDR3 is 15 residues. CDR3 sequence: CASSLAGTGEEPQHF. Here the CDR3 DNA reads TGCGCCAGCAGCTTGGCCGGGACAGGGGAGGAGCCCCAGCATTTT.

V usage is TRBV18 and J usage is TRBJ2-4; TRBD1 matches 8 bases. Per germline, CDR1 KGHSH and CDR2 LQKENI. The CDR3 loop spans 15 amino acids. The trim removed 6 bases at V and 0 bases at J, leaving 4 bases unmatched. The CDR3 region has the DNA TGTGCCAGCTCCCAGGGGGCGTCAGCCAAAAACATTCAGTACTTC. Translation: CASSQGASAKNIQYF.